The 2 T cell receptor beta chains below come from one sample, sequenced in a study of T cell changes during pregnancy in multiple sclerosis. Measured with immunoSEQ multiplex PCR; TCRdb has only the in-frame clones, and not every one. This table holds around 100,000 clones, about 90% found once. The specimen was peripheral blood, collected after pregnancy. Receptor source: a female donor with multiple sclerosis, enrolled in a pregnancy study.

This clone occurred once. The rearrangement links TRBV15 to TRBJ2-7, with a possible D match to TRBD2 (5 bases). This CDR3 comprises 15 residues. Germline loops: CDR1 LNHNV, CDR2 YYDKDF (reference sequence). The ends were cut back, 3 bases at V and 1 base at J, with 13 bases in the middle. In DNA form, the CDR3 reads TGTGCCACCAGCAGCCCACGGGATGCGTCCTACGAGCAGTACTTC. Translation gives CATSSPRDASYEQYF.

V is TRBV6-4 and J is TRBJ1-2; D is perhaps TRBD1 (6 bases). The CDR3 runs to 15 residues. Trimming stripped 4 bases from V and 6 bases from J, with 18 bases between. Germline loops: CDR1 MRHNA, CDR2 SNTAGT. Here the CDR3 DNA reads TGTGCCAGCAGTGCCGATGGGACACCGGCAAATGGCTACACCTTC. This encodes CASSADGTPANGYTF.